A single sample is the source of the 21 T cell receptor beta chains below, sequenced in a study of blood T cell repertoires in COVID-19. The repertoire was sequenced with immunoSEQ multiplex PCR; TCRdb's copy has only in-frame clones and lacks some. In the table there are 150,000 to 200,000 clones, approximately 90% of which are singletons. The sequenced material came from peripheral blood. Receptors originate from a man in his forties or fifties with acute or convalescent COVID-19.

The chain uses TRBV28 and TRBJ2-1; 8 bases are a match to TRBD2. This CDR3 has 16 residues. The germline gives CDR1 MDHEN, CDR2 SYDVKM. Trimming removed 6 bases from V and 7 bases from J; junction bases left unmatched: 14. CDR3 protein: CASRYPGAGGMNEQFF. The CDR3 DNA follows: TGTGCCAGCAGGTATCCTGGGGCGGGGGGTATGAATGAGCAGTTCTTC.

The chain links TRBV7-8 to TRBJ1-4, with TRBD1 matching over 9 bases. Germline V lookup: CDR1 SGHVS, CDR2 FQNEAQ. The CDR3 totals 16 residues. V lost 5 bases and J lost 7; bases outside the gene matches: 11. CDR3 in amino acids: CASSPRGQGSLEKLFF. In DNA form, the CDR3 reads TGTGCCAGCAGCCCGCGGGGACAGGGAAGTCTTGAAAAACTGTTTTTT. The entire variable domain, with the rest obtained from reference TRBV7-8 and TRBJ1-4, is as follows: GAGVSQSPRYKVAKRGQDVALRCDPISGHVSLFWYQQALGQGPEFLTYFQNEAQLDKSGLPSDRFFAERPEGSVSTLKIQRTQQEDSAVYLCASSPRGQGSLEKLFFGSGTQLSVL.

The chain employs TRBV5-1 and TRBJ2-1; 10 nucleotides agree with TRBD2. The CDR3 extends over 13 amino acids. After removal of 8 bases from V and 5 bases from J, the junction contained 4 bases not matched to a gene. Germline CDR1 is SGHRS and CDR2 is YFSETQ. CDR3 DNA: TGCGCCAGTTTCGGGACTAGCGACAATGAGCAGTTCTTC. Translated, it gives CASFGTSDNEQFF.

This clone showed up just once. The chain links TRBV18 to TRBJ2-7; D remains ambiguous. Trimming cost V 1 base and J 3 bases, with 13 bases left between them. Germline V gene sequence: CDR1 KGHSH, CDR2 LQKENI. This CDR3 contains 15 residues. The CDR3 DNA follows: TGTGCCAGCTCACCACGCTCCCAGACATACTACGAGCAGTACTTC. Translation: CASSPRSQTYYEQYF. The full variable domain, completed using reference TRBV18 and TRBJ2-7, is NAGVMQNPRHLVRRRGQEARLRCSPMKGHSHVYWYRQLPEEGLKFMVYLQKENIIDESGMPKERFSAEFPKEGPSILRIQQVVRGDSAAYFCASSPRSQTYYEQYFGPGTRLTVT.

CDR3 residues: CASSQGLPSGNTIYF. In DNA form, the CDR3 reads TGCGCCAGCAGCCAGGGCCTGCCCTCTGGAAACACCATATATTTT. The rearrangement uses TRBV4-3 and TRBJ1-3; no firm D call. Trimming left V 3 bases short and J 0 bases short, with 9 bases between. Germline loops: CDR1 LGHNA, CDR2 YSLEER. The CDR3 runs to 15 residues.

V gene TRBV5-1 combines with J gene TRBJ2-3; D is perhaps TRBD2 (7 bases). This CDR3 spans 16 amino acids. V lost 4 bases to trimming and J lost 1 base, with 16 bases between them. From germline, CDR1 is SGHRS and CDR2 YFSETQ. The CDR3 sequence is CASSRGGARGTDTQYF. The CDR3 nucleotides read TGCGCCAGCAGCAGGGGGGGGGCGAGGGGCACAGATACGCAGTATTTT.

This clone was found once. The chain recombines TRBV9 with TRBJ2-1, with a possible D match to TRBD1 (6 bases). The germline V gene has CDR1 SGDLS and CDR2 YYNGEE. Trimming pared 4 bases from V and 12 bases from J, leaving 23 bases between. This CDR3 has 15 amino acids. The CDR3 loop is CASSPTLSSPQGQFF. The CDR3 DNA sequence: TGTGCCAGCAGCCCGACCCTCAGCAGTCCACAGGGGCAGTTCTTC. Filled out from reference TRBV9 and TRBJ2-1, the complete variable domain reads DSGVTQTPKHLITATGQRVTLRCSPRSGDLSVYWYQQSLDQGLQFLIQYYNGEERAKGNILERFSAQQFPDLHSELNLSSLELGDSALYFCASSPTLSSPQGQFFGPGTRLTVL.

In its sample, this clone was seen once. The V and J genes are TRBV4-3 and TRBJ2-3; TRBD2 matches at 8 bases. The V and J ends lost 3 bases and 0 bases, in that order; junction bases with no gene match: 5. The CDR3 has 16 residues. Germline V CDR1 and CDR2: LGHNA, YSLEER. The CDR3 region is CASSQGIAGSTDTQYF. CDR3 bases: TGCGCCAGCAGCCAGGGGATAGCGGGGAGCACAGATACGCAGTATTTT.

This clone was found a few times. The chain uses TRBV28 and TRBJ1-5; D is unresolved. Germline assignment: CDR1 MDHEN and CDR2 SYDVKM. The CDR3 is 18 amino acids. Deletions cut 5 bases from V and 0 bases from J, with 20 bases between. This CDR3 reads CASSPRGVWVHSNQPQHF. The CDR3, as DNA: TGTGCCAGCAGTCCGCGCGGAGTGTGGGTGCATAGCAATCAGCCCCAGCATTTT.

CDR3 amino acids: CATSDAGQATGELFF. DNA of the CDR3: TGTGCCACCAGTGATGCAGGACAGGCAACCGGGGAGCTGTTTTTT. V and J are TRBV24-1 and TRBJ2-2, with 7 bases fitting TRBD1. The germline V gene has CDR1 KGHDR and CDR2 SFDVKD. This CDR3 is built from 15 residues. Trimming took 3 bases from V and 5 from J; bases not matched to a gene: 5.

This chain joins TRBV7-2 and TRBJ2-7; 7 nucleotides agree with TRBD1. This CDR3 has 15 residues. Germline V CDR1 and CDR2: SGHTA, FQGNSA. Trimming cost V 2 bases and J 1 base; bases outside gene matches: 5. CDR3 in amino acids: CASSLSAGGSYEQYV. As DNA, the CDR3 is TGTGCCAGCAGCTTATCGGCAGGGGGTTCCTACGAGCAGTACGTC.

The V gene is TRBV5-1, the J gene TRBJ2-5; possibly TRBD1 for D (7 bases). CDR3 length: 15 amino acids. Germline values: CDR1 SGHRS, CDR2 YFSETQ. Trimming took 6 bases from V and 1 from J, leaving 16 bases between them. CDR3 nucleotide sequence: TGCGCCAGCACCAGGGGGGACAGACCCCAAGAGACCCAGTACTTC. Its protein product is CASTRGDRPQETQYF.

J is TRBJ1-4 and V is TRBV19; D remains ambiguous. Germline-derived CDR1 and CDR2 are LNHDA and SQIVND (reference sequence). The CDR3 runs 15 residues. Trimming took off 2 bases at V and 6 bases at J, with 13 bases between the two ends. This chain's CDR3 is CASSISPGVYEKLFF. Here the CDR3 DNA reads TGTGCCAGTAGTATATCGCCGGGTGTATATGAAAAACTGTTTTTT.

The CDR3 protein is CASSEQGEDTEAFF. The CDR3 DNA follows: TGTGCCAGCAGTGAGCAGGGGGAGGACACTGAAGCTTTCTTT. The J gene is TRBJ1-1, the V gene TRBV6-1; TRBD1 matches at 7 bases. The CDR3 sequence is 14 residues long. Germline V CDR1 and CDR2: MNHNS, SASEGT. J lost 3 bases, V lost 3 bases, and 4 bases had no gene match.

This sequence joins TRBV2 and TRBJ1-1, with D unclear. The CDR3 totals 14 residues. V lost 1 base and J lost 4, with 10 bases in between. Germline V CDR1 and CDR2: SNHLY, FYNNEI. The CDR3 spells CASSEVPGGTEAFF. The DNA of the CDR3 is TGTGCCAGCAGTGAAGTCCCAGGTGGCACTGAAGCTTTCTTT.

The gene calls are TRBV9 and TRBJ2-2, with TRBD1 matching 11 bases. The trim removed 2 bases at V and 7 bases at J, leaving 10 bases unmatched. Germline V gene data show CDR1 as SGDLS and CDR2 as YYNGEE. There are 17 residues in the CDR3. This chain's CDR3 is CASSVTGTGGFGGELFF. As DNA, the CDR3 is TGTGCCAGCAGCGTTACCGGGACAGGGGGTTTTGGCGGGGAGCTGTTTTTT.

Here the CDR3 reads CASSLTGTGSTGELFF. As DNA, the CDR3 is TGTGCCAGCAGCTTAACGGGGACAGGGTCCACCGGGGAGCTGTTTTTT. The chain joins TRBV7-3 to TRBJ2-2, with 9 bases that match TRBD1. The trim removed 0 bases at V and 4 bases at J, leaving 3 bases unmatched. The CDR3 contains 16 residues. The germline V gene encodes CDR1 SGHTA and CDR2 FQGTGA. The whole variable domain, filled in from reference TRBV7-3 and TRBJ2-2, reads GAGVSQTPSNKVTEKGKYVELRCDPISGHTALYWYRQSLGQGPEFLIYFQGTGAADDSGLPNDRFFAVRPEGSVSTLKIQRTERGDSAVYLCASSLTGTGSTGELFFGEGSRLTVL.

The CDR3 nucleotides are TGTGCCAGCAAACAGGGGGGAGGCAATCAGCCCCAGCATTTT. It codes for CASKQGGGNQPQHF. The chain carries TRBV6-5 and TRBJ1-5; 8 bases fit TRBD1. V shed 7 bases, J shed 2 bases, and the junction held 4 bases outside the gene matches. CDR3 length: 14 amino acids. The germline V gene has CDR1 MNHEY and CDR2 SVGAGI.

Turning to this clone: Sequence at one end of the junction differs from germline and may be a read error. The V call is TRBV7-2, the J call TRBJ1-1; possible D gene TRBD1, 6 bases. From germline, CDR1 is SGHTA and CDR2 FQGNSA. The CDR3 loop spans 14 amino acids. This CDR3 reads CASTLQGRNTEAFF. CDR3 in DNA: TGTGCCAGCACCTTACAGGGAAGGAACACTGAAGCTTTCTTT.

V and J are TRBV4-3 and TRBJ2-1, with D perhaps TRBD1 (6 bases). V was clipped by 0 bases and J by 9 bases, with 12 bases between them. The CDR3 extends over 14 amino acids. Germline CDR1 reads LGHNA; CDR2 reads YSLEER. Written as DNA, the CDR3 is TGCGCCAGCAGCCAAGATACAGGGCATGGTGAGCAGTTCTTC. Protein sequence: CASSQDTGHGEQFF.

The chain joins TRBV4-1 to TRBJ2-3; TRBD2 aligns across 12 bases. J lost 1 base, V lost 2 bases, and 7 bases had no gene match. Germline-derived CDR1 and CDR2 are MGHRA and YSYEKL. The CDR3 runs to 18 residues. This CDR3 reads CASSQIRLAGARTDTQYF. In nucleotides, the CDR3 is TGCGCCAGCAGCCAAATCCGACTAGCGGGGGCTCGCACAGATACGCAGTATTTT.